These 13 T cell receptor beta chains were sequenced from one sample in a study of blood T cells in healthy people across ages. Next came a second PCR, run for roughly 7 to 12 cycles, which used a sample-barcoded 5' primer along with a J-beta primer mix. TCRdb processed the 5' RACE reads anew with MiXCR; each CDR3 protein has one entry. The data show 600,000 to 1,000,000 distinct CDR3 sequences, with approximately 25% seen just once and approximately 4% held by the top ten. This same sample was also taken into another study, of T cells of mothers and their children.

Sample: blood. The source of these receptors is a boy aged 5-17 years in good health.

This rearrangement joins TRBV4-3 to TRBJ2-5; tentative D call: TRBD1 (6 bases). The CDR3 has 15 amino acids. Deletions cut 0 bases from V and 1 base from J, with 9 bases between. Germline V CDR1 and CDR2: LGHNA, YSLEER. CDR3 sequence (DNA): TGCGCCAGCAGCCAAGAGGGGACACCCCAAGAGACCCAGTACTTC. Amino acids: CASSQEGTPQETQYF.

This clonotype was counted once. The CDR3 end shows no conserved phenylalanine or tryptophan, and so a read error is likely. The chain carries TRBV4-2 and TRBJ2-1; TRBD2 matches at 8 bases. Germline CDR1 is LGHNA and CDR2 is YNFKEQ. This CDR3 spans 17 amino acids. V shed 3 bases, J shed 6 bases, and the junction held 13 bases outside the gene matches. The CDR3 region has the DNA TGTGCCAGCAGCCACGCTTACGGGACTAGTAACTCCAATGAGCAGTTCTTA. It codes for CASSHAYGTSNSNEQFL.

In this sample, this clonotype turned up a few times. The V call is TRBV12-3 or TRBV12-4, the J call TRBJ2-5; the match to TRBD2 covers 14 bases. The J call is doubtful: the DNA matches TRBJ2-1 better. The CDR3 spans 16 residues. This CDR3 reads CASSKTSGRGNHEQFF. CDR3 coding DNA: TGTGCCAGCAGTAAGACTAGCGGGAGGGGTAACCATGAGCAGTTCTTC.

J is TRBJ2-7 and V is TRBV20-1, with 7 bases aligning to TRBD1. The CDR3 has 16 amino acids. J was trimmed by 6 bases and V by 1 base; bases with no gene match: 15. Germline assignment: CDR1 DFQATT and CDR2 SNEGSKA (reference sequence). Written as DNA, the CDR3 is TGCAGTGCTAGAGTCGACAGGGCAGGGGTGTTTGGCGAGCAGTACTTC. Translation: CSARVDRAGVFGEQYF.

Notes on this clonotype: Just one base apart from a much larger clone, this may be a read error. V gene TRBV25-1 combines with J gene TRBJ1-4, with D unresolved. Trimming took off 7 bases at V and 0 bases at J, with 6 bases between the two ends. The CDR3 is made up of 13 amino acids. Germline V lookup: CDR1 MGHDK, CDR2 SYGVNS. In DNA form, the CDR3 reads TGTGCCAGCATAACTGCAACTAATGAAAAACTGTTTTTT. Amino acids: CASITATNEKLFF.

The rearrangement uses TRBV20-1 and TRBJ2-5; D remains unclear. Per the germline V gene, CDR1 is DFQATT and CDR2 is SNEGSKA (reference sequence). The CDR3 length is 14 residues. Trimming stripped 0 bases from V and 1 base from J, with 9 bases between. The CDR3 bases are TGCAGTGCTAGAGAGGGGTGGGGCCAAGAGACCCAGTACTTC. This encodes CSAREGWGQETQYF.

Note on this clonotype: The junction departs from germline at one end; a sequencing error may be responsible. The chain couples TRBV5-1 to TRBJ2-3, with TRBD2 identical over 8 bases. Looked up from germline, CDR1 is SGHRS and CDR2 is YFSETQ. The CDR3 totals 16 residues. The CDR3 bases are TGCGCCAGCAGCTTGGGTTCCAGCGGGAGCACAGATACGCGGTATTTT. It codes for CASSLGSSGSTDTRYF.

This clonotype was counted ten times or more. The chain couples TRBV7-6 to TRBJ2-7; D might be TRBD1 (5 bases). There are 12 residues in the CDR3. Trimming took off 6 bases at V and 5 bases at J, with 11 bases between the two ends. Germline V lookup: CDR1 SGHVS, CDR2 FNYEAQ. The CDR3 nucleotides are TGTGCCAGCAGTTTCTCAGGGAACGAGCAGTACTTC. Encoded protein: CASSFSGNEQYF.

The V and J genes are TRBV9 and TRBJ1-1, with a possible D match to TRBD1 (5 bases). Germline lookup yields CDR1 SGDLS and CDR2 YYNGEE. Trimming took off 2 bases at V and 0 bases at J, with 11 bases between the two ends. The CDR3 runs 15 residues. CDR3 region: CASSVGPGMNTEAFF. The CDR3 DNA sequence: TGTGCCAGCAGCGTGGGGCCAGGGATGAACACTGAAGCTTTCTTT.

The CDR3 DNA reads as TGCGCCAGCAGCCACGAGAGGACCGGACCACCCTACAATGAGCAGTTCTTC. Its protein product is CASSHERTGPPYNEQFF. The J gene is TRBJ2-1, the V gene TRBV4-1; the D is unclear. Germline CDR1 and CDR2: MGHRA and YSYEKL. This CDR3 has 17 residues. Trimming took 3 bases from V and 2 from J, leaving 17 bases between them.

This clonotype was counted between two and nine times. The rearrangement uses TRBV29-1 and TRBJ2-5; perhaps D is TRBD1 or TRBD2 (5 bases each). The CDR3 has 8 residues. Germline CDR1 reads SQVTM; CDR2 reads ANQGSEA. Trimming cost V 8 bases and J 11 bases, with 9 bases left between them. CDR3 in amino acids: CSTGPQYF. The CDR3 region has the DNA TGCAGCACGGGACCTCAGTACTTC.

This clonotype appeared a few times. The chain's CDR3 is CASSPAREIYGYTF. As DNA, the CDR3 is TGTGCCAGCAGCCCTGCCAGGGAGATCTATGGCTACACCTTC. The gene calls are TRBV7-2 and TRBJ1-2; weak D call: TRBD1 (5 bases). CDR3 length: 14 amino acids. CDR1 and CDR2 from the germline V gene are SGHTA and FQGNSA. Deletions cut 5 bases from V and 4 bases from J, with 14 bases between.

The V call is TRBV20-1, the J call TRBJ2-5; 9 nucleotides match TRBD1. CDR3 length equals 15 residues. V trimming: 3 bases; J trimming: 5 bases; junction bases outside the gene matches: 10. Germline V lookup: CDR1 DFQATT, CDR2 SNEGSKA (reference sequence). CDR3 region: CSAREPGQGFETQYF. Here the CDR3 DNA reads TGCAGTGCTAGGGAACCGGGACAGGGTTTTGAGACCCAGTACTTC.